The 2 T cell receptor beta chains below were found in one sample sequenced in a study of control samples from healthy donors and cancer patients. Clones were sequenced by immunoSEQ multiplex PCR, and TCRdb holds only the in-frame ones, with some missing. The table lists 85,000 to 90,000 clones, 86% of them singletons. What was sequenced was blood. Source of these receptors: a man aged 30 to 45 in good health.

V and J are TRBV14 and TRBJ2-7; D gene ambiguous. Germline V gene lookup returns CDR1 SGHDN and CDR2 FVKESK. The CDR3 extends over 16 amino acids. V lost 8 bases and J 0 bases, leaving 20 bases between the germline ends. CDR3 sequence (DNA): TGTGCCAGCGGCGATGTGATAAGAAGGTCCTCCTACGAGCAGTACGTC. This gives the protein CASGDVIRRSSYEQYV.

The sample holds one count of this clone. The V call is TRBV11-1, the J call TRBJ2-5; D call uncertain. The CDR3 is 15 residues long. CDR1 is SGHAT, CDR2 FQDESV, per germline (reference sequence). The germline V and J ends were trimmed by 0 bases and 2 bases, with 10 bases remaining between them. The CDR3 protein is CASSLAGHSQETQYF. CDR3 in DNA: TGTGCCAGCAGCTTAGCAGGGCATTCTCAAGAGACCCAGTACTTC.